This T cell receptor (beta chain) originates from a study of tumor-infiltrating lymphocytes in primary liver carcinoma. The overall study: Tumors were staged T1-T3 N0M0 and measured about 4.2 to 10 cm across.

The CDR3 is 15 amino acids in total, end residues counted. CDR1 MNHEY and CDR2 SVGAGI come from the germline V gene. TCR beta cDNA came from approximately 540 ng total RNA, primed with a constant-region primer. Sequencing libraries for TCR beta derived from three nested multiplex PCR rounds that used slightly modified ARM-PCR. Two initial PCR rounds of around 10 cycles each paired TRBV1-TRBV30 forward primers with a C-beta reverse primer. Using its own MiXCR run on the multiplex PCR reads, TCRdb lists one record per CDR3 protein. The sample lists 150,000 to 200,000 distinct CDR3 sequences, just under 85% occurring once. The tissue used was unsorted bulk material of about 19-30 mg. RNA and DNA were co-extracted from it with the AllPrep DNA/RNA mini kit. Concerning this clonotype itself: A read error is likely, as this CDR3 ends without the conserved phenylalanine or tryptophan. The DNA is left out, because the CDR3 cannot be placed on it with certainty; the CDR3 is given as TCRdb lists it.

The chain has TRBV6-5 and TRBJ2-3; the D segment call TRBD2 is taken from the table without a DNA check. The receptor comes from a man in his forties or fifties with primary liver carcinoma and hepatitis B virus infection. Source material: tumor tissue from primary liver carcinoma. This chain's CDR3 is CASNLGLAGTDTQFS.